These 3 T cell receptor beta chains were sequenced from one sample in a study of T cell changes during pregnancy in multiple sclerosis. Some clones are missing from TCRdb's copy, which holds only in-frame ones; the method was immunoSEQ multiplex PCR. The sample holds about 50,000 clones; around 94% are singletons and the top ten take around 0.73%. The input for sequencing was CD4+ T cells from peripheral blood mononuclear cells, taken in the third trimester of pregnancy. The receptors were sampled from a female donor with multiple sclerosis, enrolled in a pregnancy study.

This chain connects TRBV7-2 to TRBJ2-1, with 9 bases lining up with TRBD2. The CDR3 is 15 amino acids. V lost 3 bases and J lost 6; bases outside the gene matches: 6. Germline loops: CDR1 SGHTA, CDR2 FQGNSA. In DNA form, the CDR3 reads TGTGCCAGCAGCTTTCGCGGGGGGGTCCCCAATGAGCAGTTCTTC. This codes for CASSFRGGVPNEQFF. The full variable domain, its missing parts supplied by reference TRBV7-2 and TRBJ2-1, is GAGVSQSPSNKVTEKGKDVELRCDPISGHTALYWYRQSLGQGLEFLIYFQGNSAPDKSGLPSDRFSAERTGGSVSTLTIQRTQQEDSAVYLCASSFRGGVPNEQFFGPGTRLTVL.

This chain connects TRBV6-5 to TRBJ1-2; weak D call: TRBD1 (5 bases). V was clipped by 11 bases and J by 7 bases, with 17 bases between them. The CDR3 length is 12 residues. Germline V gives CDR1 MNHEY, CDR2 SVGAGI. The CDR3 DNA reads as TGTGCCGCCCTAGGGGACTCCGGTGGCTACACCTTC. Its protein is CAALGDSGGYTF.

The chain uses TRBV5-6 and TRBJ1-1; tentative D call: TRBD1 (6 bases). This CDR3 has 14 residues. The V gene lost 2 bases and the J gene lost 1 base, with 9 bases spanning the gap. Germline V lookup: CDR1 SGHDT, CDR2 YYEEEE. The CDR3 spells CASSLGTSNTEAFF. CDR3 in DNA: TGTGCCAGCAGCTTAGGGACATCGAACACTGAAGCTTTCTTT.